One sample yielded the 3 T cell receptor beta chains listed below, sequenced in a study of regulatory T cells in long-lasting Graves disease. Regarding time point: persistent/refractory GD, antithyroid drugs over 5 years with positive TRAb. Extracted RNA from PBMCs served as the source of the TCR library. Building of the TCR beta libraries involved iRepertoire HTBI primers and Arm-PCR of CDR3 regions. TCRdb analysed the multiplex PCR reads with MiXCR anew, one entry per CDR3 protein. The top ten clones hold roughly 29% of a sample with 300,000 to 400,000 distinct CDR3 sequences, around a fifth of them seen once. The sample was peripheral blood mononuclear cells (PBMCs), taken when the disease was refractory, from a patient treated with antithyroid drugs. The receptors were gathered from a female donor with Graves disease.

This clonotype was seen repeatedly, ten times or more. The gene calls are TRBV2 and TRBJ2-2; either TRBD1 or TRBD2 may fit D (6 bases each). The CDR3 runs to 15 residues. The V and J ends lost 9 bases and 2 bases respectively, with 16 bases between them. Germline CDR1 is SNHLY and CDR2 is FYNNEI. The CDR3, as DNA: TGTGCCAGTGCCAGGGGAGGCACTAACACCGGGGAGCTGTTTTTT. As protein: CASARGGTNTGELFF.

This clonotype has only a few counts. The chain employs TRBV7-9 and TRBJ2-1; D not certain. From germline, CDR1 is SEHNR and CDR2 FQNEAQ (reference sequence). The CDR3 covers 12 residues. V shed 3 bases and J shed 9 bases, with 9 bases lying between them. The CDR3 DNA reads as TGTGCCAGCAGCTTCCGGGCGGCTGAGCAGTTCTTC. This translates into CASSFRAAEQFF.

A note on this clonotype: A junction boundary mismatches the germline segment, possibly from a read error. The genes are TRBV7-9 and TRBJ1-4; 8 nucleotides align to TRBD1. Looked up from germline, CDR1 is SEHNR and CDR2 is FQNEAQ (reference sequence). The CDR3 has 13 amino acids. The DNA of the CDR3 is TGTGCCAGCAGCAAGGACAGGGTTGAAAAACTGCTTTTT. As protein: CASSKDRVEKLLF.